This TCR beta chain was obtained from a study of shared clonotypes between healthy human individuals. Profiled with immunoSEQ multiplex PCR; TCRdb holds only in-frame clones, not every one. The repertoire consists of about 460,000 clones, with approximately 80% occurring once and the leading ten covering 9.5% to 15%. This CDR3 comprises 16 residues. Per the germline V gene, CDR1 is SGHAT and CDR2 is FQNNGV. Trimming took off 1 base at V and 3 bases at J, with 16 bases between the two ends. Recent acute infections and vaccinations were absent in the healthy HIV-negative adult donors. The sample consisted of PBMCs. The chain recombines TRBV11-2 with TRBJ2-7; D is possibly TRBD2 (6 bases). The receptor was isolated from a woman in her thirties or forties in good health. Some clones in this sample may be carry-over from other donors' samples. For the CDR3, the DNA is TGTGCCAGCAGCTTAGCCCGGGGTAGCGGCATCTACGAGCAGTACTTC. It is translated as CASSLARGSGIYEQYF.